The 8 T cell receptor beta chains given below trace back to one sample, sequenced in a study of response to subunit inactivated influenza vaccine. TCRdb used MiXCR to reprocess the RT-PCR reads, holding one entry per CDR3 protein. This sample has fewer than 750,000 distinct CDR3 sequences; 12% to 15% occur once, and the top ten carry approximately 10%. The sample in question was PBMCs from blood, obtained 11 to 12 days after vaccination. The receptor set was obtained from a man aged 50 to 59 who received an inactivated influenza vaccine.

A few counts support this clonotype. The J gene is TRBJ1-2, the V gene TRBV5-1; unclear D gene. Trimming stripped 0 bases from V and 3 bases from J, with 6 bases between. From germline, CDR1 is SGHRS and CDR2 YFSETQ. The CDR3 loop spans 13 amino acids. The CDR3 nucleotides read TGCGCCAGCAGCTTGGAGCAGTACTATGGCTACACCTTC. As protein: CASSLEQYYGYTF.

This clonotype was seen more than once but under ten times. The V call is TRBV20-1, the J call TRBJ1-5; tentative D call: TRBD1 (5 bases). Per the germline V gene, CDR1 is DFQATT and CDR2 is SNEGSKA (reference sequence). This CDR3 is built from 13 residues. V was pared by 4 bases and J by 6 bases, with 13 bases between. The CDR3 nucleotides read TGCAGTGCTAAAGGGGCTTTGGGTCAGCCCCAGCATTTT. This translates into CSAKGALGQPQHF.

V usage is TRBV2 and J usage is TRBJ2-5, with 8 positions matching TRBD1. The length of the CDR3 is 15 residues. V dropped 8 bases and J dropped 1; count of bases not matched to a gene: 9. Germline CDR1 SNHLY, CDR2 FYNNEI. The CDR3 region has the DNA TGTGCCAGCTTCCGGGACAGGACGATCCAAGAGACCCAGTACTTC. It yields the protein CASFRDRTIQETQYF.

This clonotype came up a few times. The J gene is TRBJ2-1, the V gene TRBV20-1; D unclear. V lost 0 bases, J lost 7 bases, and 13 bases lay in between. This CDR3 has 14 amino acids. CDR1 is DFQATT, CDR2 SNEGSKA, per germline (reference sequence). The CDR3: CSARDRVGRNEQFF. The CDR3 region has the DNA TGCAGTGCTAGAGATCGGGTGGGCCGGAATGAGCAGTTCTTC.

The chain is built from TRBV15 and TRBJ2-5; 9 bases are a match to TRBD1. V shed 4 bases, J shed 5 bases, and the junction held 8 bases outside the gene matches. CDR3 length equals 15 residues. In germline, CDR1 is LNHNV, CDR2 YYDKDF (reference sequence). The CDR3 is CATSKETGGLETQYF. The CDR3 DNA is TGTGCCACCAGCAAAGAAACAGGGGGCTTGGAGACCCAGTACTTC.

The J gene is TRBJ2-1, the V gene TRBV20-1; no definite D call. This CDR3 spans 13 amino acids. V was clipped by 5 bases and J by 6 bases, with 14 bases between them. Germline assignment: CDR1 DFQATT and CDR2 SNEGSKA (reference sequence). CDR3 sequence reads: CSALISWSNEQFF. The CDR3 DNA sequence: TGCAGTGCTCTTATCTCTTGGAGCAATGAGCAGTTCTTC.

CDR3 nucleotides: TGCGCCAGCAGCCAAAACAGGGGCCTGCACAATGAGCAGTTCTTC. It specifies CASSQNRGLHNEQFF. This rearrangement joins TRBV4-3 to TRBJ2-1; TRBD1 matches at 7 bases. The trim removed 2 bases at V and 5 bases at J, leaving 6 bases unmatched. Germline CDR1 reads LGHNA; CDR2 reads YSLEER. The CDR3 length is 15 residues.

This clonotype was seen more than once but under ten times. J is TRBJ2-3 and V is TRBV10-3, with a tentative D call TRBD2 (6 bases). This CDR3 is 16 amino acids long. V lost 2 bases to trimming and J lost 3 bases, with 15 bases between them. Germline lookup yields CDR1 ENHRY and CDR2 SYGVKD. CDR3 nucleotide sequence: TGTGCCATCAGTGAGCCGTCATCGGGAGTAACAGATACGCAGTATTTT. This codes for CAISEPSSGVTDTQYF.